This passage covers 26 T cell receptor beta chains from one sample sequenced in a study of T cell changes during pregnancy in multiple sclerosis. Only in-frame clones appear in the TCRdb table, and some are missing; sequencing was by immunoSEQ multiplex PCR. The sample gives about 83,000 clones, about 90% of which show up once; roughly 4% is in the top ten. Sequencing was performed on PBMCs, taken in the first trimester of pregnancy. The receptors come from a female donor in good health, serving as a control in a pregnancy study. Some clones in this sample may be carry-over from other donors' samples.

The rearrangement links TRBV2 to TRBJ1-5, with D perhaps matching TRBD1 (5 bases). The CDR3 loop spans 15 amino acids. V lost 6 bases, J lost 0 bases, and 12 bases lay in between. Germline V CDR1 and CDR2: SNHLY, FYNNEI. The CDR3 loop is CASRQYGHSNQPQHF. CDR3 DNA: TGTGCCAGCAGGCAATACGGACATAGCAATCAGCCCCAGCATTTT.

The chain recombines TRBV15 with TRBJ1-5; D call uncertain. The CDR3 spans 12 residues. Germline V lookup: CDR1 LNHNV, CDR2 YYDKDF (reference sequence). The V gene lost 0 bases and the J gene lost 7 bases, with 4 bases spanning the gap. CDR3 nucleotides: TGTGCCACCAGCAGAGATCAACAGCCCCAGCATTTT. Translating gives CATSRDQQPQHF.

CDR3 region: CASSFSVREKPEQYF. CDR3 DNA: TGTGCCAGCAGCTTTTCCGTCCGGGAGAAACCCGAGCAGTACTTC. The J gene is TRBJ2-7, the V gene TRBV5-6; possibly TRBD2 for D (6 bases). The CDR3 has 15 amino acids. Deletions cut 2 bases from V and 6 bases from J, with 18 bases between. Germline V lookup: CDR1 SGHDT, CDR2 YYEEEE. Combining the CDR3 with reference TRBV5-6 and TRBJ2-7 gives the whole variable domain DAGVTQSPTHLIKTRGQQVTLRCSPKSGHDTVSWYQQALGQGPQFIFQYYEEEERQRGNFPDRFSGHQFPNYSSELNVNALLLGDSALYLCASSFSVREKPEQYFGPGTRLTVT.

The V and J genes are TRBV15 and TRBJ2-4; TRBD1 aligns across 9 bases. V trimming: 8 bases; J trimming: 7 bases; junction bases outside the gene matches: 6. Germline values: CDR1 LNHNV, CDR2 YYDKDF (reference sequence). This CDR3 comprises 13 residues. CDR3: CATGDRGKNIQYF. In DNA, the CDR3 is TGTGCCACCGGAGACAGGGGGAAGAACATTCAGTACTTC.

The chain employs TRBV27 and TRBJ1-1, with D perhaps TRBD1 (5 bases). The V end was cut by 3 bases, the J end by 3 bases, with 14 bases between. CDR1 is MNHEY and CDR2 is SMNVEV in the germline V gene (reference sequence). This CDR3 is built from 15 residues. CDR3 loop: CASSFRGELYTEAFF. The CDR3 coding sequence is TGTGCCAGCAGTTTTCGGGGGGAATTGTACACTGAAGCTTTCTTT.

The chain couples TRBV11-2 to TRBJ1-4, with 7 bases fitting TRBD1. V lost 3 bases and J lost 8; bases outside the gene matches: 3. CDR3 size: 13 residues. Germline CDR1 is SGHAT and CDR2 is FQNNGV. The CDR3 DNA reads as TGTGCCAGCAGCTTCTTGACAGGGGAAAAACTGTTTTTT. Residues: CASSFLTGEKLFF.

The V gene is TRBV28, the J gene TRBJ2-5, with a possible D match to TRBD1 (6 bases). The CDR3 totals 18 residues. V shed 5 bases and J shed 4 bases, with 26 bases lying between them. Germline values: CDR1 MDHEN, CDR2 SYDVKM. The CDR3 sequence is CASSLSIPTGQRGETQYF. As DNA, the CDR3 is TGTGCCAGCAGTCTATCGATACCCACAGGGCAGAGAGGAGAGACCCAGTACTTC. Full variable domain (remainder filled in from reference TRBV28 and TRBJ2-5): DVKVTQSSRYLVKRTGEKVFLECVQDMDHENMFWYRQDPGLGLRLIYFSYDVKMKEKGDIPEGYSVSREKKERFSLILESASTNQTSMYLCASSLSIPTGQRGETQYFGPGTRLLVL.

The V and J genes are TRBV6-4 and TRBJ2-7; 12 bases match TRBD2. This CDR3 spans 16 amino acids. The V and J ends lost 2 bases and 1 base, in that order; junction bases with no gene match: 3. The germline gives CDR1 MRHNA, CDR2 SNTAGT. The CDR3 loop is CASSDPTSGSSYEQYF. In DNA form, the CDR3 reads TGTGCCAGCAGTGACCCGACTAGCGGGAGTTCCTACGAGCAGTACTTC.

The chain links TRBV19 to TRBJ2-4; the D is unclear. The CDR3 has 12 amino acids. V lost 2 bases and J 5 bases, leaving 4 bases between the germline ends. Germline CDR1 reads LNHDA; CDR2 reads SQIVND (reference sequence). CDR3 sequence: CASSIPENIQYF. Written as DNA, the CDR3 is TGTGCCAGTAGTATACCAGAAAACATTCAGTACTTC.

The genes are TRBV6-6 and TRBJ1-5; TRBD1 might be the D (5 bases). Germline CDR1 and CDR2: MNHNY and SVGAGI (reference sequence). CDR3 size: 16 residues. V dropped 2 bases and J dropped 2 bases, with 13 bases sitting between them. The CDR3 loop reads CASSYLGGGGNQPQHF. The DNA of the CDR3 is TGTGCCAGCAGTTACCTTGGGGGGGGTGGCAATCAGCCCCAGCATTTT.

The chain uses TRBV20-1 and TRBJ1-2, with a tentative D call TRBD1 (6 bases). With 5 bases removed from V and 7 bases from J, the gap between germline ends came to 11 bases. The CDR3 loop spans 11 amino acids. The germline V gene has CDR1 DFQATT and CDR2 SNEGSKA (reference sequence). Written as DNA, the CDR3 is TGCAGTGCTCAGGGGCCGGGTGGCTACACCTTC. Protein sequence: CSAQGPGGYTF.

The rearrangement links TRBV28 to TRBJ1-1; D is undetermined. CDR1 is MDHEN, CDR2 SYDVKM, per germline. The CDR3 is 14 residues long. Trimming took off 7 bases at V and 1 base at J, with 13 bases between the two ends. CDR3 protein: CASIPTRENTEAFF. CDR3 sequence (DNA): TGTGCCAGCATCCCAACCCGGGAGAACACTGAAGCTTTCTTT.

The gene calls are TRBV7-9 and TRBJ1-2, with D possibly TRBD1 on 5 matching bases. V lost 7 bases, J lost 3 bases, and 15 bases lay in between. The CDR3 runs to 14 residues. Germline V gives CDR1 SEHNR, CDR2 FQNEAQ (reference sequence). Written as DNA, the CDR3 is TGTGCCAGCACCAAGGCAGGGAAGGACTATGGCTACACCTTC. Translated, it gives CASTKAGKDYGYTF.

The chain is built from TRBV28 and TRBJ1-4; unclear D gene. Per the germline V gene, CDR1 is MDHEN and CDR2 is SYDVKM. The V and J ends lost 2 bases and 5 bases respectively, with 6 bases between them. This CDR3 region has 13 residues. DNA of the CDR3: TGTGCCAGCAGTTTAGCCGGGAATGAAAAACTGTTTTTT. Protein: CASSLAGNEKLFF.

The J gene is TRBJ1-3, the V gene TRBV11-2; the D gene is possibly TRBD1 (5 bases). This CDR3 spans 18 amino acids. Germline loops: CDR1 SGHAT, CDR2 FQNNGV. With 1 base removed from V and 2 bases from J, the gap between germline ends came to 18 bases. The CDR3 is CASSLVPHGGGTGNTIYF. DNA for the CDR3: TGTGCCAGCAGCTTAGTACCCCATGGGGGGGGGACTGGAAACACCATATATTTT.

V usage is TRBV4-1 and J usage is TRBJ1-2, with TRBD1 identical over 9 bases. Per germline, CDR1 MGHRA and CDR2 YSYEKL. The CDR3 is made up of 12 amino acids. J was trimmed by 8 bases and V by 4 bases; bases with no gene match: 2. The DNA of the CDR3 is TGCGCCAGCAGCCTCACAGGGGGCGGCTACACCTTC. It translates to CASSLTGGGYTF.

This chain joins TRBV12-5 and TRBJ1-2; 10 bases are a match to TRBD1. Germline loops: CDR1 LGHNT, CDR2 FRNRAP. The CDR3 runs 15 residues. V shed 6 bases and J 8 bases; nucleotides not matched to a gene: 12. The CDR3 bases are TGTGCTAGTGGCCTGATTGACAGGGGGCTAGGCGGCTACACCTTC. Translated, it gives CASGLIDRGLGGYTF.

This chain uses TRBV5-8 with TRBJ1-2; D not certain. The V and J ends lost 4 bases and 4 bases respectively, with 11 bases between them. Germline CDR1 and CDR2: SGHTS and YDEGEE. This CDR3 is built from 13 residues. The CDR3, as DNA: TGTGCCAGCAGCACGACACCGATCTATGGCTACACCTTC. Translating it yields CASSTTPIYGYTF. The variable domain in full, with the rest retrieved from reference TRBV5-8 and TRBJ1-2, is EAGVTQSPTHLIKTRGQQATLRCSPISGHTSVYWYQQALGLGLQFLLWYDEGEERNRGNFPPRFSGRQFPNYSSELNVNALELEDSALYLCASSTTPIYGYTFGSGTRLTVV.

The V and J genes are TRBV6-5 and TRBJ1-1, with a weak D call TRBD1 (5 bases). This CDR3 comprises 14 residues. Trimming removed 4 bases from V and 1 base from J, with 10 bases in between. Germline values: CDR1 MNHEY, CDR2 SVGAGI. The CDR3 DNA reads TGTGCCAGCAGTTTAGACAGCCCGAACACTGAAGCTTTCTTT. Protein sequence: CASSLDSPNTEAFF.

This chain links TRBV7-2 with TRBJ2-3; the D is unclear. CDR3 length: 13 amino acids. The V gene lost 2 bases and the J gene lost 6 bases, with 9 bases spanning the gap. The germline V gene encodes CDR1 SGHTA and CDR2 FQGNSA. CDR3 in amino acids: CASSLSTTDTQYF. CDR3 nucleotides: TGTGCCAGCAGCTTATCAACTACGGATACGCAGTATTTT.

J is TRBJ2-1 and V is TRBV10-1, with a tentative D call TRBD2 (7 bases). This CDR3 has 15 residues. Germline V lookup: CDR1 WNHNN, CDR2 SYGVQD (reference sequence). V lost 8 bases, J lost 6 bases, and 20 bases lay in between. CDR3 in amino acids: CASSPAGASFNEQFF. CDR3 nucleotide sequence: TGCGCCAGCTCCCCGGCGGGGGCCTCTTTCAATGAGCAGTTCTTC.

The gene calls are TRBV6-4 and TRBJ2-1; D not certain. In germline, CDR1 is MRHNA, CDR2 SNTAGT. Trimming took off 0 bases at V and 1 base at J, with 7 bases between the two ends. The CDR3 covers 15 residues. The CDR3 DNA sequence: TGTGCCAGCAGTGACTCGGCTAGTTCCTACAATGAGCAGTTCTTC. The encoded protein is CASSDSASSYNEQFF.

In this sample, this clone turned up once. The V gene is TRBV29-1, the J gene TRBJ1-2; tentative D call: TRBD1 (6 bases). V lost 6 bases, J lost 3 bases, and 17 bases lay in between. The CDR3 sequence is 14 residues long. The germline V gene encodes CDR1 SQVTM and CDR2 ANQGSEA. The CDR3 DNA sequence: TGCAGCGTCGGACCCACAGGGTACCACTATGGCTACACCTTC. Translated, it gives CSVGPTGYHYGYTF.

This clone was found once. V is TRBV4-1 and J is TRBJ2-7, with 10 bases that match TRBD1. This CDR3 comprises 16 residues. With 1 base clipped from V and 1 base from J, the junction kept 4 bases outside the gene matches. Germline CDR1 and CDR2: MGHRA and YSYEKL. CDR3 nucleotides: TGCGCCAGCAGCCAAGCGGGACAGGGGTTATCCTACGAGCAGTACTTC. This sequence encodes CASSQAGQGLSYEQYF.

The V call is TRBV5-4, the J call TRBJ1-1; D is unresolved. Germline V CDR1 and CDR2: SGHNT, YYREEE (reference sequence). This CDR3 spans 16 amino acids. Trimming took off 0 bases at V and 1 base at J, with 13 bases between the two ends. In nucleotides, the CDR3 is TGTGCCAGCAGCTTGGGGAGGTCGGGGTGGAACACTGAAGCTTTCTTT. It translates to CASSLGRSGWNTEAFF.

This rearrangement joins TRBV28 to TRBJ1-4, with 11 nucleotides matching TRBD1. This CDR3 has 14 amino acids. The junction had 7 bases not matched to a gene; V was cut back by 8 bases and J by 8 bases. CDR1 and CDR2 (germline): MDHEN, SYDVKM. The CDR3 loop reads CASGAGTGGEKLFF. The DNA for the CDR3 is TGTGCCAGCGGGGCCGGGACAGGGGGAGAAAAACTGTTTTTT.